This TCR beta chain was identified in a study of T cell repertoires in cytomegalovirus infection. Study background: As its CMV epitopes, the study selected recently identified HLA-C-restricted and well-studied HLA-B-restricted targets. It was the public TCR beta signatures that indicated both CMV infection and matching HLA type. Overall study results and limits: Of the TCR beta families, the public ones yielded a cumulative frequency that identified carriers of CMV plus the relevant HLA. The ex vivo response showed dominance by HLA-C-restricted CMV-specific TCR beta clonotypes.

This CDR3 has 14 amino acids. V lost 7 bases, J lost 6 bases, and 19 bases lay in between. CDR1 is SGHDT, CDR2 YYEEEE, per germline. In this sample, this clonotype turned up a few times. Its antigen is unidentified. TCRdb re-derived calls from the reads in MiXCR, one entry per CDR3 protein. The sample consists of 750,000 to 950,000 distinct CDR3 sequences, 25% to 30% of them appearing once. The chain has TRBV5-6 and TRBJ1-2; D is perhaps TRBD1 (6 bases). Sequencing was performed on cultured CD8+ T cells from PBMCs, taken from culture after CMV antigen stimulation. The source is a human donor in good health (CMV status not recorded). Some clones in this sample may be carry-over from other donors' samples. This CDR3 is CASLGEDRIHGYTF. As DNA, the CDR3 is TGTGCCAGCTTGGGGGAAGACAGGATTCATGGCTACACCTTC.